The rows below give T cell receptor beta chains drawn from one sample of a study of OX40 agonist ivuxolimab in advanced cancers. Assay: immunoSEQ multiplex PCR; the TCRdb copy retains only in-frame clones and omits some. This table has about 85,000 clones, about 86% appearing once. This specimen was CD4+ or CD8+ T cells sorted from blood, taken in a trial of the OX40 agonist ivuxolimab. The receptor set was obtained from an adult with an advanced solid tumor such as melanoma, head and neck, liver or kidney cancer. Each CDR3 is given with its conserved first and last residue. Fields, in order: V gene, J gene, clone size, D gene, CDR3 protein, CDR3 DNA. A D gene is named only where the DNA matches it firmly. Clone sizes are given selectively: once, few, many, or a class where the clone is expanded.

V gene: TRBV4-1; J gene: TRBJ2-1; clone size: .; D gene: TRBD1; CDR3 protein: CASSHSGTGLLNEQFF; CDR3 DNA: TGCGCCAGCAGCCATTCCGGGACAGGGCTTCTGAATGAGCAGTTCTTC
V gene: TRBV4-3; J gene: TRBJ2-7; clone size: .; D gene: .; CDR3 protein: CASSQYTGTSGYEQYF; CDR3 DNA: TGCGCCAGCAGCCAGTACACCGGGACATCCGGCTACGAGCAGTACTTC
V gene: TRBV12-1; J gene: TRBJ1-2; clone size: once; D gene: .; CDR3 protein: CASSSNRGQQGYTF; CDR3 DNA: TGTGCCAGCAGCTCCAACAGGGGCCAGCAGGGCTACACCTTC
V gene: TRBV7-2; J gene: TRBJ2-3; clone size: .; D gene: .; CDR3 protein: CASSRGATADTQYF; CDR3 DNA: TGTGCCAGCAGCCGGGGGGCAACGGCAGATACGCAGTATTTT
V gene: TRBV28; J gene: TRBJ2-7; clone size: .; D gene: .; CDR3 protein: CASSFQGFPYEQYF; CDR3 DNA: TGTGCCAGCAGTTTTCAAGGGTTCCCCTACGAGCAGTACTTC
V gene: TRBV19; J gene: TRBJ1-1; clone size: once; D gene: .; CDR3 protein: CASSMRGPEAFF; CDR3 DNA: TGTGCCAGTAGTATGAGAGGACCTGAAGCTTTCTTT
V gene: TRBV11-2; J gene: TRBJ2-7; clone size: .; D gene: .; CDR3 protein: CASSLDVGSTYEQYF; CDR3 DNA: TGTGCCAGCAGCTTAGATGTCGGCAGCACCTACGAGCAGTACTTC
V gene: TRBV19; J gene: TRBJ2-7; clone size: .; D gene: TRBD1; CDR3 protein: CASSLGGRSYEQYF; CDR3 DNA: TGTGCCAGTTCACTAGGGGGCAGGTCCTACGAGCAGTACTTC
V gene: TRBV6-1; J gene: TRBJ1-1; clone size: .; D gene: TRBD1; CDR3 protein: CASRRRTGSYTEAFF; CDR3 DNA: TGTGCCAGCAGGCGTCGGACAGGGAGTTATACTGAAGCTTTCTTT
V gene: TRBV6-1; J gene: TRBJ1-3; clone size: .; D gene: TRBD1; CDR3 protein: CASSELRTGGNTIYF; CDR3 DNA: TGTGCCAGCAGTGAACTTAGGACAGGAGGGAACACCATATATTTT
V gene: TRBV6-1; J gene: TRBJ2-7; clone size: .; D gene: TRBD1; CDR3 protein: CASSGQGSGEQYF; CDR3 DNA: TGTGCCAGCAGTGGACAGGGGTCTGGCGAGCAGTACTTC
V gene: TRBV30; J gene: TRBJ1-1; clone size: once; D gene: .; CDR3 protein: CAWSRQVDTEAFF; CDR3 DNA: TGTGCCTGGAGTCGACAGGTCGACACTGAAGCTTTCTTT
V gene: TRBV4-1; J gene: TRBJ2-7; clone size: .; D gene: .; CDR3 protein: CASSQVASTRPSRYF; CDR3 DNA: TGCGCCAGCAGCCAAGTTGCTTCGACTCGCCCATCGCGGTACTTC
V gene: TRBV29-1; J gene: TRBJ2-3; clone size: .; D gene: TRBD1; CDR3 protein: CSVTGTGFADTQYF; CDR3 DNA: TGCAGCGTTACCGGGACAGGGTTCGCAGATACGCAGTATTTT
V gene: TRBV6-5; J gene: TRBJ1-3; clone size: .; D gene: TRBD1; CDR3 protein: CASRRRGKHGNTIYF; CDR3 DNA: TGTGCCAGCAGACGCAGGGGGAAGCATGGAAACACCATATATTTT
V gene: TRBV7-2; J gene: TRBJ2-1; clone size: .; D gene: TRBD2; CDR3 protein: CASSPYSGGYNEQFF; CDR3 DNA: TGTGCCAGCAGCCCATATAGCGGGGGGTACAATGAGCAGTTCTTC